Listed here is a single T cell receptor (beta chain). The entry originates in a study of blood T cell repertoires in COVID-19. Turning to the study itself: From T cells, B-cell-depleted T cells, or PBMCs came the material, which was cDNA or gDNA.

The data were produced by immunoSEQ multiplex PCR, yet TCRdb's version contains in-frame clones alone and is incomplete. The table records some 200,000 clones, 86% of them present only once. Trimming removed 6 bases at V and 4 bases at J, with 19 bases between. The CDR3 loop spans 16 amino acids. Germline V CDR1 and CDR2: SGHVS, FNYEAQ. Participant age was about 18 to 89 years, and participants resided in fewer than 25 US areas. The sequence was collected from a woman aged 45-65 years in a cohort exposed to, infected with or recovered from COVID-19 (not recorded which). Sequenced sample: PBMCs or T cells enriched from blood (not recorded which). The genes are TRBV7-6 and TRBJ1-5; possibly TRBD1 for D (6 bases). The CDR3 sequence: CASSVGRDTMNQPQHF. The CDR3, as DNA: TGTGCCAGCAGTGTGGGCAGGGACACCATGAATCAGCCCCAGCATTTT. The full variable domain, completed using reference TRBV7-6 and TRBJ1-5, is GAGVSQSPRYKVTKRGQDVALRCDPISGHVSLYWYRQALGQGPEFLTYFNYEAQQDKSGLPNDRFSAERPEGSISTLTIQRTEQRDSAMYRCASSVGRDTMNQPQHFGDGTRLSIL.